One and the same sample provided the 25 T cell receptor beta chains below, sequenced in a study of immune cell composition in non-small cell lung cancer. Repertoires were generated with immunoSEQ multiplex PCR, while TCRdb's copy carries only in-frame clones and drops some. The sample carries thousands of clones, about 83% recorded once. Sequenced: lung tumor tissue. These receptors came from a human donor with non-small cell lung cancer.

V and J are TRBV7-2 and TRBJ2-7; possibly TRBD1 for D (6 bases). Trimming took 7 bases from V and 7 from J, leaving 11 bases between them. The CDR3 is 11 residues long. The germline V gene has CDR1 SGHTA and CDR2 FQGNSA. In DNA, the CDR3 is TGTGCCAGCACCACGGACAGAGAGCAGTACTTC. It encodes CASTTDREQYF.

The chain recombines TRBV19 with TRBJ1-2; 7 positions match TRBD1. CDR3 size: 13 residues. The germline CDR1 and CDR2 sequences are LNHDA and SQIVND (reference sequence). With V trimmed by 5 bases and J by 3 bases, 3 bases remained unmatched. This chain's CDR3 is CASSPRGYYGYTF. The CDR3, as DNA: TGTGCCAGTAGTCCCAGGGGGTACTATGGCTACACCTTC.

The CDR3 protein is CASSLEVTGGYEQYF. The CDR3 DNA reads TGTGCCAGCAGCTTAGAGGTCACAGGGGGCTACGAGCAGTACTTC. The chain uses TRBV7-2 and TRBJ2-7; 8 nucleotides agree with TRBD1. The CDR3 has 15 amino acids. The V and J ends lost 1 base and 3 bases, in that order; junction bases with no gene match: 5. CDR1 is SGHTA and CDR2 is FQGNSA in the germline V gene.

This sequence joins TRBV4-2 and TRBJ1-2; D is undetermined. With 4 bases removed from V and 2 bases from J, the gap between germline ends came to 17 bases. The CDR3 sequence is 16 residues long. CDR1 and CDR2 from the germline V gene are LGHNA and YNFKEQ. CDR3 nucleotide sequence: TGTGCCAGCAGCCCTGTAGTATCCGGCGGGAACTATGGCTACACCTTC. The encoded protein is CASSPVVSGGNYGYTF.

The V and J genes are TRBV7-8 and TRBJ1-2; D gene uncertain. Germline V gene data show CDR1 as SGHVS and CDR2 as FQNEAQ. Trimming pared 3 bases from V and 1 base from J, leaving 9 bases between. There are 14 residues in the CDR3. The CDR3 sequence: CASSLDSLNYGYTF. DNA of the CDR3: TGTGCCAGCAGCTTGGACTCACTTAACTATGGCTACACCTTC.

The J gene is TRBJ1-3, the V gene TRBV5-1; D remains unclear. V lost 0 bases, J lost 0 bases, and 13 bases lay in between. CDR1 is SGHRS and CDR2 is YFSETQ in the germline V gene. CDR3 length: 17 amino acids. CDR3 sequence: CASSLDPGRNSGNTIYF. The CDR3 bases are TGCGCCAGCAGCTTGGACCCTGGGCGCAACTCTGGAAACACCATATATTTT.

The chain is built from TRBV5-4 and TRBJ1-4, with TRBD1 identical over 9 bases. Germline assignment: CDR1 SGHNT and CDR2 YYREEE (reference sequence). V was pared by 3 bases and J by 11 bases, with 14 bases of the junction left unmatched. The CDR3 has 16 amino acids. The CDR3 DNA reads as TGTGCCAGCAGCTCAACCACCGGGACAGGGATGGAGAAACTGTTTTTT. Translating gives CASSSTTGTGMEKLFF. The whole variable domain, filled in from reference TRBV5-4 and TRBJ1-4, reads ETGVTQSPTHLIKTRGQQVTLRCSSQSGHNTVSWYQQALGQGPQFIFQYYREEENGRGNFPPRFSGLQFPNYSSELNVNALELDDSALYLCASSSTTGTGMEKLFFGSGTQLSVL.

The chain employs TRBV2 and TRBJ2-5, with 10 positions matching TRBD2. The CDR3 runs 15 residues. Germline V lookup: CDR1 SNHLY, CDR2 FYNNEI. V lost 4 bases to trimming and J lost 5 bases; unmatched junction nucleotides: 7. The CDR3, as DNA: TGTGCCAGCAGTGGGGGAGCGGGGGGGCTGGAGACCCAGTACTTC. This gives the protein CASSGGAGGLETQYF.

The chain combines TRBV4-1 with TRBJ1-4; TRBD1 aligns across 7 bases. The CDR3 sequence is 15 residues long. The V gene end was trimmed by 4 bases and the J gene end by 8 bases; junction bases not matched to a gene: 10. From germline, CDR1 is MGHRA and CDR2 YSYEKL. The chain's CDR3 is CASSPRQGQGEKLFF. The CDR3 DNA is TGCGCCAGCAGCCCGAGACAGGGCCAAGGGGAAAAACTGTTTTTT.

The CDR3 sequence is CASSQDVRGYQPQHF. The CDR3 nucleotides are TGCGCCAGCAGCCAAGATGTTCGAGGGTATCAGCCCCAGCATTTT. The rearrangement joins TRBV4-3 to TRBJ1-5; D not resolved. The CDR3 extends over 15 amino acids. Germline V gene sequence: CDR1 LGHNA, CDR2 YSLEER. V was cut by 0 bases and J by 5 bases, with 11 bases left in between.

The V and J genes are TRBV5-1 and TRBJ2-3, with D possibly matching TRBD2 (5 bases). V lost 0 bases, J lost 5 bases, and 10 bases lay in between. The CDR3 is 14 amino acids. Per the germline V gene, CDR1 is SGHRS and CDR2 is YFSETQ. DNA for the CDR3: TGCGCCAGCAGCTTGGCCACAGAGGGAGATACGCAGTATTTT. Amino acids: CASSLATEGDTQYF.

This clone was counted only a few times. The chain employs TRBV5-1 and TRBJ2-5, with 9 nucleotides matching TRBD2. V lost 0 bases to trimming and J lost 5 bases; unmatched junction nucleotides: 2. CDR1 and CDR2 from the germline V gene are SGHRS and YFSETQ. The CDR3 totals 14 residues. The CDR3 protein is CASSLGGRDETQYF. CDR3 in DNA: TGCGCCAGCAGCTTGGGCGGGAGGGATGAGACCCAGTACTTC.

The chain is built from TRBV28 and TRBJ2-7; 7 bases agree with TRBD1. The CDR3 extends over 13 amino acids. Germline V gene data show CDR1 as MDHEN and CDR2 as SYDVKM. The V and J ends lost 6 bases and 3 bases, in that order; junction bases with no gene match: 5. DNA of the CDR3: TGTGCCAGCAGGCCGGGACAGCACTACGAGCAGTACTTC. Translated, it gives CASRPGQHYEQYF.

CDR3 loop: CASRLSGANVLTF. The CDR3 bases are TGTGCCAGCAGACTTTCTGGGGCCAACGTCCTGACTTTC. This chain links TRBV28 with TRBJ2-6; D call uncertain. The V end lost 6 bases, the J end lost 1 base, and 4 bases lay between the germline ends. Looked up from germline, CDR1 is MDHEN and CDR2 is SYDVKM. This CDR3 comprises 13 residues.

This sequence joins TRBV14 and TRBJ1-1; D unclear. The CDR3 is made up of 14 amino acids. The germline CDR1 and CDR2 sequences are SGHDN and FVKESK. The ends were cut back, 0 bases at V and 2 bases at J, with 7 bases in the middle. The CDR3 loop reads CASSQDTVNTEAFF. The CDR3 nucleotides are TGTGCCAGCAGCCAAGATACAGTTAACACTGAAGCTTTCTTT.

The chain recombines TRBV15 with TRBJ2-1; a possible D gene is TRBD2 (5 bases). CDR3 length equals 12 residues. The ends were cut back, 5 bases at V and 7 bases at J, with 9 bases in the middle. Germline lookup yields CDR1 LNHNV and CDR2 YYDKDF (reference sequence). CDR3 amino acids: CATSARGNEQFF. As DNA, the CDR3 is TGTGCCACCAGCGCCCGAGGGAATGAGCAGTTCTTC.

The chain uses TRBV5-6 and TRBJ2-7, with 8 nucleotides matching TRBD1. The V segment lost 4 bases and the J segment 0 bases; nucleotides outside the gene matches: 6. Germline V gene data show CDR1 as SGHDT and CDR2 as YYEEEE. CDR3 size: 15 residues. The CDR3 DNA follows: TGTGCCAGCAGCAACCGGGACAGGATCTCCTACGAGCAGTACTTC. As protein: CASSNRDRISYEQYF.

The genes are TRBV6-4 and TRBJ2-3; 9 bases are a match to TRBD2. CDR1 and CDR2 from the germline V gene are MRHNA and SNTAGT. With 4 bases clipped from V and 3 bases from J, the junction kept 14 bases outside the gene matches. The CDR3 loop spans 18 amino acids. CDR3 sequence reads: CASSVHCLAGFRTDTQYF. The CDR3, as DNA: TGTGCCAGCAGTGTGCATTGCCTAGCGGGGTTTAGGACAGATACGCAGTATTTT.

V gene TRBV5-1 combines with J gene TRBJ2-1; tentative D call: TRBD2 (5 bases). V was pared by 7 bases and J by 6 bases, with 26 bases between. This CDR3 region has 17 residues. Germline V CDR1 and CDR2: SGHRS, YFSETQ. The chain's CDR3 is CASLLKPSEGAGNEQFF. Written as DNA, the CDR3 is TGCGCCAGCCTCTTAAAGCCATCAGAGGGTGCGGGCAATGAGCAGTTCTTC. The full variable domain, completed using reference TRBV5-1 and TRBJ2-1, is KAGVTQTPRYLIKTRGQQVTLSCSPISGHRSVSWYQQTPGQGLQFLFEYFSETQRNKGNFPGRFSGRQFSNSRSEMNVSTLELGDSALYLCASLLKPSEGAGNEQFFGPGTRLTVL.

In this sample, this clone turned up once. The CDR3, as DNA: TGTGCCAGCAGCGCGGGACAGGTACTTCGTTCACCCCTCCACTTT. Translation gives CASSAGQVLRSPLHF. V is TRBV7-9 and J is TRBJ1-6, with 8 nucleotides matching TRBD1. Unmatched junction bases numbered 9, after V lost 5 bases and J lost 9 bases. This CDR3 has 15 residues. Germline V CDR1 and CDR2: SEHNR, FQNEAQ (reference sequence).

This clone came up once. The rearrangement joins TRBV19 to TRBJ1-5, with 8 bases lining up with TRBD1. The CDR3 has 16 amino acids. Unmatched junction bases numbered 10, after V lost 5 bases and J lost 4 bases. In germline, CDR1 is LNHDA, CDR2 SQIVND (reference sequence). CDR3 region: CASSVRGHISNQPQHF. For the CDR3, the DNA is TGTGCCAGTAGTGTCAGGGGGCACATATCAAATCAGCCCCAGCATTTT. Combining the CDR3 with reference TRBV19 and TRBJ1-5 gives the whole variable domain DGGITQSPKYLFRKEGQNVTLSCEQNLNHDAMYWYRQDPGQGLRLIYYSQIVNDFQKGDIAEGYSVSREKKESFPLTVTSAQKNPTAFYLCASSVRGHISNQPQHFGDGTRLSIL.

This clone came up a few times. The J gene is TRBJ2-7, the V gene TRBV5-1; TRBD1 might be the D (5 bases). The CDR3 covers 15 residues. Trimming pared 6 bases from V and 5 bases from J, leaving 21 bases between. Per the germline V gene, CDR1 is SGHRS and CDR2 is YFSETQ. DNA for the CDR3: TGCGCCAGCACCTTTGCAGGGAATGGTTTCGACGAGCAGTACTTC. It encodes CASTFAGNGFDEQYF.

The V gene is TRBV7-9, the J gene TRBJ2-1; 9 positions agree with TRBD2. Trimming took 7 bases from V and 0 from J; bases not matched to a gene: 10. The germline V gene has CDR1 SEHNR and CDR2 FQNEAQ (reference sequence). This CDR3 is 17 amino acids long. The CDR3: CASTSPAGGSSYNEQFF. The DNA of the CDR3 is TGTGCCAGCACATCGCCAGCGGGGGGTTCCTCCTACAATGAGCAGTTCTTC. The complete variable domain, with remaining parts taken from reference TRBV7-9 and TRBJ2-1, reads DTGVSQNPRHKITKRGQNVTFRCDPISEHNRLYWYRQTLGQGPEFLTYFQNEAQLEKSRLLSDRFSAERPKGSFSTLEIQRTEQGDSAMYLCASTSPAGGSSYNEQFFGPGTRLTVL.

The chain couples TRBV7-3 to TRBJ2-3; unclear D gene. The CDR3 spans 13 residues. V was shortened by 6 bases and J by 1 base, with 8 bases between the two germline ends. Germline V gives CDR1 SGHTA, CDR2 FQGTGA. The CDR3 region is CASSRLGTDTQYF. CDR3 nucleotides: TGTGCCAGCAGTAGGCTAGGCACAGATACGCAGTATTTT.

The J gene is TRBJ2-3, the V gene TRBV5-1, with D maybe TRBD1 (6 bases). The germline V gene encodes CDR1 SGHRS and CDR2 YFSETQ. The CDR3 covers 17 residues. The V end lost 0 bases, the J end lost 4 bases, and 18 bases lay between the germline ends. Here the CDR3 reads CASSLDRDSRRADTQYF. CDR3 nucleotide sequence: TGCGCCAGCAGCTTGGACAGGGATTCTCGCCGGGCAGATACGCAGTATTTT.